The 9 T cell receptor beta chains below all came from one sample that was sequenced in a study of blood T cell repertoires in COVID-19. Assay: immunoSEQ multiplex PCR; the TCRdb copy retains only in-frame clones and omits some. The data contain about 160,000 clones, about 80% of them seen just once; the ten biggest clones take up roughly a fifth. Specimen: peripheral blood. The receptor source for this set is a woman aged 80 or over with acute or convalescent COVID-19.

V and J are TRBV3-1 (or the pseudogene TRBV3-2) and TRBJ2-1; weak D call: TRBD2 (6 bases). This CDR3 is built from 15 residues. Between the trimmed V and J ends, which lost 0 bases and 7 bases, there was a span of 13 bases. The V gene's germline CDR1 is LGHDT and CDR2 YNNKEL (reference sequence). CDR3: CASSQDGLSLNEQFF. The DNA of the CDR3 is TGTGCCAGCAGCCAAGATGGACTATCTTTGAATGAGCAGTTCTTC.

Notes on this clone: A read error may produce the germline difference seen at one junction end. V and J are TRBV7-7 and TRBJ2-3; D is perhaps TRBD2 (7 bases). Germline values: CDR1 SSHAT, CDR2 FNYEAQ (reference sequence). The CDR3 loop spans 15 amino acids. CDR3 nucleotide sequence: TGTGCTAGCAGCTTAGTCGGGGGGCACACAGATACGCAGTATTTT. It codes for CASSLVGGHTDTQYF.

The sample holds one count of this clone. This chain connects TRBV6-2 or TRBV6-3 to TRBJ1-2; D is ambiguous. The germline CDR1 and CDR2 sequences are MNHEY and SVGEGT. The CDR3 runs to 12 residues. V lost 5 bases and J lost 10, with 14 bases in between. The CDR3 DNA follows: TGTGCCAGCAGTGATGTCCTGGAGCACTACACCTTC. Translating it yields CASSDVLEHYTF.

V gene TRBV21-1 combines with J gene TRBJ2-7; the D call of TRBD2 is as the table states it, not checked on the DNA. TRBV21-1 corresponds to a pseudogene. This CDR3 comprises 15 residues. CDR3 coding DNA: TGTGCCAGCAGCAAAGGTGGAGGGTTTCCCTACGAGCAGTACTTC. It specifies CASSKGGGFPYEQYF.

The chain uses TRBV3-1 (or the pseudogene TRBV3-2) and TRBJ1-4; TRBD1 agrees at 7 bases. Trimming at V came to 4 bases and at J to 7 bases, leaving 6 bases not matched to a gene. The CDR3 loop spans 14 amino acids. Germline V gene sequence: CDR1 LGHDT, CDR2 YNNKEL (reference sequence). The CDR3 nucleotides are TGTGCCAGCAGCCTCGGACAGGCTTTTGAAAAACTGTTTTTT. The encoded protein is CASSLGQAFEKLFF.

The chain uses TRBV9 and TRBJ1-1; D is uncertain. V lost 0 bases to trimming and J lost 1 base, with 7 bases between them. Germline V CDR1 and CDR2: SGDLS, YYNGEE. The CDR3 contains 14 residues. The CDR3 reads CASSVDEGNTEAFF. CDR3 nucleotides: TGTGCCAGCAGCGTAGACGAGGGGAACACTGAAGCTTTCTTT.

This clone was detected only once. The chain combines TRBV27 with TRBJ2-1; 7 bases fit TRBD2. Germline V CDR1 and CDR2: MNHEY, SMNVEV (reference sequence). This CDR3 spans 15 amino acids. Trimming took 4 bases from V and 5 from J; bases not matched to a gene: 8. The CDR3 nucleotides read TGTGCCAGCAGTTCCCTCCTAGCGGCAGACAATGAGCAGTTCTTC. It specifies CASSSLLAADNEQFF.

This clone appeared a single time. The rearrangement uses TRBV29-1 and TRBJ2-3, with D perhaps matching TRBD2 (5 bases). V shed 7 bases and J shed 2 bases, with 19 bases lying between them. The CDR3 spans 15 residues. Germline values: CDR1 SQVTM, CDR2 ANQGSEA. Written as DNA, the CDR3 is TGCAGCGCCCCCACTCCCAGCGGAACCACAGATACGCAGTATTTT. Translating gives CSAPTPSGTTDTQYF.

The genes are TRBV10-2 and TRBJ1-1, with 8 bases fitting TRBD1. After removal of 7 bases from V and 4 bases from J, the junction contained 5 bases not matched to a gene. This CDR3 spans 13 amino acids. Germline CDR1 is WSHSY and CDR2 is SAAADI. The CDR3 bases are TGCGCCAGCACCCGAACAGGGGGCACTGAAGCTTTCTTT. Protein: CASTRTGGTEAFF.